This TCR beta chain was sequenced for a study of blood T cell repertoires in COVID-19 (dated by TCRdb to 2020 to 2021). A note on the overall study: Samples covering the acute and convalescent phases of COVID-19 were provided by collaborators in the United States, Italy and Spain. The material from the prospective study consisted of cDNA or gDNA derived from T cells, B-cell-depleted T cells, or PBMCs. Deeply sampled blood TCRbeta repertoires from subjects exposed to, actively infected with, or recovered from COVID-19 were included in the dataset. The repertoires were released in a freely available public database meant as a resource for research on the immune response to SARS-CoV-2. The samples were drawn from two sources: the first 160 participants of the ongoing ImmuneRACE study, and 1,254 subjects contributed by 6 global collaborators. A de-identified subject ID, COVID-19 status, age in years and sex were almost always included in the sample metadata. Where available, HLA class I and class II types were taken from metadata supplied by the sample provider and were not determined by assay-based typing. The study at large found these results: The amount of clinical and demographic metadata varied by source and participant and was provided uncurated.

A remark on this clone: There is no known antigen for this receptor. Base quality data are lacking; no much larger clone is found one base away.

According to the germline V gene, CDR1 reads SGHAT and CDR2 reads FQNNGV. Inclusive of the bounding cysteine and phenylalanine, the CDR3 is 13 residues long. Only the CDR3 part of the read is kept: 39 bases, read in frame from the first base. V lost 3 bases and J lost 5 bases; the stretch between them is 10 bases long. The immunoSEQ Assay, a bias-controlled multiplex PCR, was used to amplify TCRbeta CDR3 regions from genomic DNA. Regarding the original processing steps: The number of nucleated cells in each sample was estimated from the amplification of reference gene primers within the assay. To quantify the absolute abundance of each unique TCRbeta CDR3 rearrangement, sequence reads were collapsed and filtered. For each sample, productive Simpson clonality was calculated as the square root of Simpson's diversity index across productive rearrangements. TCRdb's version of the immuneACCESS table is confined to in-frame rearrangements and falls short of the full clone set. An unresolved V gene accounts for under half of the shortfall where checked; the remainder is of unknown origin. V and J calls and clone size are as listed in that table; D and trimming were resolved from the DNA. The sample table records hundreds of thousands of clones; around 90% of these occur just once. About 2.5% of the sample goes to the ten largest clones.

Each collaborating institution followed its own protocols to collect whole blood in K2EDTA tubes. For TCRbeta analysis, collaborators shipped samples in one of three forms: frozen whole blood, isolated PBMCs, or DNA extracted from either of those sample types. Sequenced input: peripheral blood. The V and J segments used are TRBV11-2 and TRBJ2-5; a confident D gene designation cannot be given. This clonotype originated in a man younger than 30 with active or convalescent COVID-19. The nucleotide sequence reads as follows: TGTGCCAGCAGCTTGTCTATTACCGAGACCCAGTACTTC. This yields the protein CASSLSITETQYF. Here the CDR3 is joined to the reference TRBV11-2 and TRBJ2-5 genes, and the full variable domain is: EAGVAQSPRYKIIEKRQSVAFWCNPISGHATLYWYQQILGQGPKLLIQFQNNGVVDDSQLPKDRFSAERLKGVDSTLKIQPAKLEDSAVYLCASSLSITETQYFGPGTRLLVL.